A single sample is the source of the 8 T cell receptor beta chains below, sequenced in a study of T cells in Graves' hyperthyroidism and ophthalmopathy. TCR beta CDR3 region amplification was performed from RNA transcripts. A set of HTBI primers served as the primers for a first-round RT-PCR of the TCR CDR3. TCRdb re-derived calls from the multiplex PCR reads in MiXCR, one entry per CDR3 protein. The sample contains roughly 380,000 distinct CDR3 sequences, around 18% of which appear only once. The sample was blood. The receptors shown here come from a woman aged 35 to 49 with Graves' ophthalmopathy.

This clonotype was seen repeatedly, ten times or more. The gene calls are TRBV7-8 and TRBJ1-5; no definite D call. Germline CDR1 SGHVS, CDR2 FQNEAQ. V gave up 1 base and J gave up 0 bases, with 7 bases separating them. This CDR3 is built from 15 residues. The CDR3 spells CASSLDSHSNQPQHF. Here the CDR3 DNA reads TGTGCCAGCAGCTTAGACAGTCATAGCAATCAGCCCCAGCATTTT.

This clonotype was observed many times. V is TRBV4-2 and J is TRBJ2-2; 14 bases match TRBD2. The CDR3 loop spans 17 amino acids. The V and J ends lost 4 bases and 5 bases, in that order; junction bases with no gene match: 6. Germline V gene sequence: CDR1 LGHNA, CDR2 YNFKEQ. The DNA for the CDR3 is TGTGCCAGCAGCCGACAAAGACTAGCGGGAGGGACCGGGGAGCTGTTTTTT. Protein: CASSRQRLAGGTGELFF.

The chain is built from TRBV6-1 and TRBJ1-2; no firm D call. The CDR3 loop spans 14 amino acids. The V gene's germline CDR1 is MNHNS and CDR2 SASEGT. V was cut by 7 bases and J by 0 bases, with 12 bases left in between. This chain's CDR3 is CASTRTEANYGYTF. The CDR3, as DNA: TGTGCCAGCACGAGGACCGAAGCTAACTATGGCTACACCTTC.

The rearrangement uses TRBV24-1 and TRBJ2-1; D is possibly TRBD2 (5 bases). The CDR3 extends over 16 amino acids. V was pared by 1 base and J by 4 bases, with 13 bases between. The germline gives CDR1 KGHDR, CDR2 SFDVKD. CDR3: CATSDFELAPYNEQFF. In DNA form, the CDR3 reads TGTGCCACCAGTGATTTTGAGTTAGCGCCGTACAATGAGCAGTTCTTC.

This clonotype was seen many times. J is TRBJ2-2 and V is TRBV20-1; no clear D gene. The V end was cut by 2 bases, the J end by 7 bases, with 5 bases between. CDR3 length equals 11 residues. Germline CDR1 reads DFQATT; CDR2 reads SNEGSKA (reference sequence). Here the CDR3 reads CSARWIGELFF. The CDR3 DNA reads as TGCAGTGCTAGATGGATCGGGGAGCTGTTTTTT.

This clonotype was seen many times. The rearrangement uses TRBV12-3 or TRBV12-4 and TRBJ1-3; D ambiguous. V was shortened by 3 bases and J by 0 bases, with 3 bases between the two germline ends. The CDR3 totals 13 residues. DNA of the CDR3: TGTGCCAGCAGTTTGAGCTCTGGAAACACCATATATTTT. This translates into CASSLSSGNTIYF.

This clonotype occurred many times. This chain joins TRBV11-2 and TRBJ2-7; 7 bases are a match to TRBD1. J was trimmed by 12 bases and V by 0 bases; bases with no gene match: 8. The CDR3 covers 13 residues. The germline V gene has CDR1 SGHAT and CDR2 FQNNGV. CDR3 region: CASSLDPGGAAYF. The CDR3 coding sequence is TGTGCCAGCAGCTTAGATCCAGGGGGAGCAGCGTACTTC.

This clonotype was observed many times. The J gene is TRBJ2-7, the V gene TRBV7-2; 8 positions agree with TRBD1. The V segment lost 5 bases and the J segment 7 bases; nucleotides outside the gene matches: 7. The CDR3 length is 13 residues. Germline values: CDR1 SGHTA, CDR2 FQGNSA. The CDR3 bases are TGTGCCAGCAGCCTGGACAGGGTGAGGGAGCAGTACTTC. Translating gives CASSLDRVREQYF.